This TCR beta chain was recovered during a study of T-cell reconstitution after alpha-beta-depleted transplantation in children (TCRdb year 2016). With regard to the full study: T-cell immune reconstitution after TCRalphabeta/CD19-depleted allogeneic hematopoietic cell transplantation in children was quantitatively tracked in the study by means of TCR repertoire profiling. Here is what the overall study found, with its caveats: In some patients, the high TCRbeta diversity seen at day 60 was put down to recipient T cells and intrathymic progenitors that had survived conditioning. About two months after transplant, the apparently early recovery of alphabetaT-cell counts reportedly depended on just several hundred clones that had expanded rapidly and came from non-depleted graft cells. Over subsequent months, a decline in hyperexpanded clone frequencies was noted, and after one year, T-cell counts and TCRbeta diversity were mostly ascribed to newly produced T cells.

In this sample, this clonotype turned up a few times. Its antigen has not been determined. No much larger clone exists at a distance of one base, and base qualities are not known. The library came from PCR. Instrument on record: Illumina HiSeq 2500. Molecular barcoding was employed in the preparation of TCR libraries, with unique molecular identifiers being used to normalize TCRbeta repertoire quantification. TCRdb redid the processing of the public reads, applying fastp at Q25 and MiXCR, and retained in-frame beta chains. CDR3 protein sequences are deduplicated, and each keeps its most common genes and DNA. In all, the sample holds fewer than 700,000 distinct CDR3 sequences, and 10% to 15% of those were seen once. The top ten hold around 2.2% of the sample. In the germline V gene, CDR1 corresponds to MNHEY and CDR2 to SVGAGI. The CDR3 numbers 16 residues from cysteine through phenylalanine. Just CDR3 DNA is preserved here, 48 bases in frame from base 1. Here V drops 2 bases and J drops 6 bases, and the junction holds 4 bases not matched to any gene.

The label giving this sample's treatment or condition can be read as: allogeneic hematopoietic cell transplantation with graft depleted of TCRalphabeta T cells and CD19 B cells. TCRalphabeta/CD19-depleted allogeneic hematopoietic cell grafts were given to the transplant recipients, all of whom were children. The chain joins TRBV6-5 to TRBJ2-1; TRBD2 matches 13 bases in the middle. The TCR sequence derives from a male patient aged 10-17 years who had a stem cell transplant for acute myeloid leukemia, so the T cells may come from the graft donor. Specimen: PBMCs, mostly from graft donor cells, collected 360 days after TCRalphabeta/CD19-depleted stem cell transplant. The CDR3 loop reads CASSYGTSGIINEQFF. The bases read TGTGCCAGCAGTTACGGGACTAGCGGGATTATCAATGAGCAGTTCTTC.